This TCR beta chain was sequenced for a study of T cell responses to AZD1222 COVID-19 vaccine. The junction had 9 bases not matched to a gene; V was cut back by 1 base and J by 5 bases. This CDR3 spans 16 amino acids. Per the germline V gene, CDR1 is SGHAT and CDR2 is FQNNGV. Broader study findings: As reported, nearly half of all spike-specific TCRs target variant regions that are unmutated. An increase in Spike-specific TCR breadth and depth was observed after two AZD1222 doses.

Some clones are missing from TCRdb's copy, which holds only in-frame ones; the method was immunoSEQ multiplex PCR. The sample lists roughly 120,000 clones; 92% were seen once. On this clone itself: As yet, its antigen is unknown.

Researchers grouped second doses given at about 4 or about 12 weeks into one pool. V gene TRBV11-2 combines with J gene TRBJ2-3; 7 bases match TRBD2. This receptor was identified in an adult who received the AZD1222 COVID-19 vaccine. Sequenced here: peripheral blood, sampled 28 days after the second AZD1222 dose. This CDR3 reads CASSLVGGVVGDTQYF. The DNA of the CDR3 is TGTGCCAGCAGCTTAGTTGGGGGGGTAGTGGGAGATACGCAGTATTTT.